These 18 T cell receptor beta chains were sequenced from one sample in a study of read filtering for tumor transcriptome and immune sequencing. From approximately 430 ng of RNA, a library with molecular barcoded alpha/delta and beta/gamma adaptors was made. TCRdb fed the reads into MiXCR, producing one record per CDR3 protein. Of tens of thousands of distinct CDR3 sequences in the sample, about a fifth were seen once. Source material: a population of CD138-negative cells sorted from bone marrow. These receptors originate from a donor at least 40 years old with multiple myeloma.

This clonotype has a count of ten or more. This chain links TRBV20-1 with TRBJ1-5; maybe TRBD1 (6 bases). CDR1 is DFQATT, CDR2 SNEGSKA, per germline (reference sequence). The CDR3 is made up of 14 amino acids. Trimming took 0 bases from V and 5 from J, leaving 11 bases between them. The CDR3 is CSAREGARDQPQHF. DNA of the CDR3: TGCAGTGCTAGAGAGGGGGCGCGGGATCAGCCCCAGCATTTT.

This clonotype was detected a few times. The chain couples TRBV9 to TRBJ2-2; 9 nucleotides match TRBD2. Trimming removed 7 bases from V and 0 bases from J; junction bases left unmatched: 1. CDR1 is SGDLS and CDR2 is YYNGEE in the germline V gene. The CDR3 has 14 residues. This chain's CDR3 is CASGLAPNTGELFF. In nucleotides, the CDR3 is TGTGCCAGCGGACTAGCGCCGAACACCGGGGAGCTGTTTTTT.

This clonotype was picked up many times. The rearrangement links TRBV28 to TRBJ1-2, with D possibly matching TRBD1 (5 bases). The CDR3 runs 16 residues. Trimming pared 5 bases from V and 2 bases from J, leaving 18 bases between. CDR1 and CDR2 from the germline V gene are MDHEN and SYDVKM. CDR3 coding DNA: TGTGCCAGCAGTCACCTGCCCCCGACAGCAAACTATGGCTACACCTTC. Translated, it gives CASSHLPPTANYGYTF.

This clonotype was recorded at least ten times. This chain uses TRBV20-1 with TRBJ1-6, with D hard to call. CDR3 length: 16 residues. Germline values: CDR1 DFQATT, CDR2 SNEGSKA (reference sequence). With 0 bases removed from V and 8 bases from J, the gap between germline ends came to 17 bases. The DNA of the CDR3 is TGCAGTGCTAGAGAGGCCAGCCCTCTTCCCTATTCACCCCTCCACTTT. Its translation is CSAREASPLPYSPLHF.

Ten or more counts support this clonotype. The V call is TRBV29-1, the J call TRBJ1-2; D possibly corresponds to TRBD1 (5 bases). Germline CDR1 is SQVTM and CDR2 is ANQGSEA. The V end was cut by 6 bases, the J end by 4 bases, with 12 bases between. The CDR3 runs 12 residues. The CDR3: CSVGDRAYGYTF. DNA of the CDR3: TGCAGCGTAGGAGACAGAGCCTATGGCTACACCTTC.

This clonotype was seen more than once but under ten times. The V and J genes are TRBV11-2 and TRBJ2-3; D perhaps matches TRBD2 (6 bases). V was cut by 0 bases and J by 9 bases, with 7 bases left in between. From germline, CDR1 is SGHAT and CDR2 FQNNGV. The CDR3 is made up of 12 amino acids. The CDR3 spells CASSLDAGTQYF. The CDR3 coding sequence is TGTGCCAGCAGCTTAGATGCGGGAACGCAGTATTTT.

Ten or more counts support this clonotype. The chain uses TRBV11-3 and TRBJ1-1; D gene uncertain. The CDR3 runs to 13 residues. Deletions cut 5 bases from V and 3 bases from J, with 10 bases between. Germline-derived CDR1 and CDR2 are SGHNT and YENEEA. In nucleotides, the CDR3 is TGTGCCAGCAGCCTCCTCCAGTACACTGAAGCTTTCTTT. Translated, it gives CASSLLQYTEAFF. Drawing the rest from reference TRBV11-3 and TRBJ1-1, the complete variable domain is EAGVVQSPRYKIIEKKQPVAFWCNPISGHNTLYWYLQNLGQGPELLIRYENEEAVDDSQLPKDRFSAERLKGVDSTLKIQPAELGDSAVYLCASSLLQYTEAFFGQGTRLTVV.

The CDR3 is CASSKDSLRYEETQYF. The CDR3 DNA is TGTGCCAGCAGCAAGGACAGCCTCAGATACGAAGAGACCCAGTACTTC. This rearrangement joins TRBV11-1 to TRBJ2-5, with D perhaps TRBD1 (6 bases). Germline V gene lookup returns CDR1 SGHAT and CDR2 FQDESV (reference sequence). This CDR3 is built from 16 residues. The V gene lost 5 bases and the J gene lost 3 bases, with 19 bases spanning the gap.

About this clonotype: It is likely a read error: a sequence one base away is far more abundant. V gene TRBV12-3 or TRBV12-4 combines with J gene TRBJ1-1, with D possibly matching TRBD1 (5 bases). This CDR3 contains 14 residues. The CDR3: CASSLAGKNTEASF. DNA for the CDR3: TGTGCCAGCAGTTTGGCAGGGAAGAACACTGAAGCTTCCTTT.

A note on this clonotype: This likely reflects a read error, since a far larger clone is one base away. The CDR3 coding sequence is TGTGCCGGCCCCGCGGGGGATAGCTCCTACAATGAGCAGTTCTTC. It yields the protein CAGPAGDSSYNEQFF. The chain combines TRBV6-5 with TRBJ2-1; 7 positions agree with TRBD2. The CDR3 is 15 residues long. J was trimmed by 0 bases and V by 11 bases; bases with no gene match: 10. The V gene's germline CDR1 is MNHEY and CDR2 SVGAGI.

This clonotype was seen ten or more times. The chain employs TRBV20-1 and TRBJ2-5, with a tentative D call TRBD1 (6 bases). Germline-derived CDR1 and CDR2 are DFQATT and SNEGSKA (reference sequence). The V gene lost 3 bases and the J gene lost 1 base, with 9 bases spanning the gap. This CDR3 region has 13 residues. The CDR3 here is CSASRGFQETQYF. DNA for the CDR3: TGCAGTGCTAGCAGGGGATTCCAAGAGACCCAGTACTTC.

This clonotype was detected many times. Here the CDR3 reads CASSSGPSNQPQHF. The CDR3 DNA reads as TGTGCCAGCAGCTCGGGACCCAGCAATCAGCCCCAGCATTTT. The genes are TRBV11-1 and TRBJ1-5; D may be TRBD1 (5 bases). Germline CDR1 SGHAT, CDR2 FQDESV (reference sequence). V shed 4 bases and J shed 1 base, with 8 bases lying between them. The CDR3 loop spans 14 amino acids.

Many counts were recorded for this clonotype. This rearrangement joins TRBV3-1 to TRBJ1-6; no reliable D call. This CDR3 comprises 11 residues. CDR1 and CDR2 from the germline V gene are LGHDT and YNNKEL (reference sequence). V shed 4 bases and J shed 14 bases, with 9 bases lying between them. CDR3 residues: CASSLGSTLHF. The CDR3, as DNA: TGTGCCAGCAGCCTAGGGTCCACCCTCCACTTT.

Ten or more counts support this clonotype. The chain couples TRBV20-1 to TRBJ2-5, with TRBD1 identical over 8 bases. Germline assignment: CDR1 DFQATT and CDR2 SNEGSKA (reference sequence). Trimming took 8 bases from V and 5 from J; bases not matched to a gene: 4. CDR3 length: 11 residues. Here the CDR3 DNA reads TGCAGTCCTGGACAGGGCGAGACCCAGTACTTC. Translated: CSPGQGETQYF.

CDR3 coding DNA: TGTGCCAGCAGTTACTATGTCGGGAAATCTGGAAACACCATATATTTT. Translating it yields CASSYYVGKSGNTIYF. This rearrangement joins TRBV6-6 to TRBJ1-3; D not resolved. Germline V lookup: CDR1 MNHNY, CDR2 SVGAGI (reference sequence). The CDR3 length is 16 residues. Trimming removed 1 base from V and 1 base from J, with 11 bases in between.

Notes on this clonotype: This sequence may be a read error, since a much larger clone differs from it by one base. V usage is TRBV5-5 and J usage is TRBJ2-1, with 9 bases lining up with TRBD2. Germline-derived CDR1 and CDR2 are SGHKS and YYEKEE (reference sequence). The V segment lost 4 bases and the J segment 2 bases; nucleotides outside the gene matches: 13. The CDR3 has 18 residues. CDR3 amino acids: CASSDRPSGGRAYNEQFF. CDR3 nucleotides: TGTGCCAGCAGCGACCGACCGTCCGGCGGGAGGGCCTACAATGAGCAGTTCTTC.

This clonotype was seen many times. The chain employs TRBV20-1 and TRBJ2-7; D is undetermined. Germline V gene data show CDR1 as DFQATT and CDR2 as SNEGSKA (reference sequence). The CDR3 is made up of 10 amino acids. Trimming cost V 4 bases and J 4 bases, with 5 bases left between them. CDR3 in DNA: TGCAGTGCTATTTTGTACGAGCAGTACTTC. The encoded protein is CSAILYEQYF.

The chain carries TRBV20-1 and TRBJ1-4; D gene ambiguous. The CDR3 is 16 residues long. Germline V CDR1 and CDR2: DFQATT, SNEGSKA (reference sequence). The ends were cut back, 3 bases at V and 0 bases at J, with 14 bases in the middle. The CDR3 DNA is TGCAGTGCTAGGTCTGCGCATGCTGCAACTAATGAAAAACTGTTTTTT. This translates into CSARSAHAATNEKLFF.